The sequence of this T cell receptor (beta chain) was determined in a study of blood T cell repertoires in COVID-19 (dated by TCRdb to the early 2020s). General notes on the study: Collaborator samples came from the United States, Italy and Spain and covered acute and convalescent phases of COVID-19. The material from the prospective study consisted of cDNA or gDNA derived from T cells, B-cell-depleted T cells, or PBMCs. Deeply sampled blood TCRbeta repertoires from subjects exposed to, actively infected with, or recovered from COVID-19 were included in the dataset. The repertoires were made available in a free public database intended to serve as a resource for research on the immune response to SARS-CoV-2. Samples came from the ongoing ImmuneRACE study (first 160 participants) plus 1,254 subjects from 6 global collaborators. The sample metadata nearly always contained a de-identified subject ID, COVID-19 status, age in years and sex. Where available, HLA class I and class II types were taken from metadata supplied by the sample provider and were not determined by assay-based typing.

The paper as a whole reports these results and caveats: The quantity of clinical and demographic metadata differed by source and by participant and was supplied without curation.

The collaborating institutions used their own protocols to collect whole blood in K2EDTA tubes. Collaborator samples were shipped for TCRbeta analysis as frozen whole blood, isolated PBMCs, or DNA extracted from either sample type. The immunoSEQ Assay, a bias-controlled multiplex PCR, was used to amplify TCRbeta CDR3 regions from genomic DNA. On the authors' methods: The number of nucleated cells in each sample was estimated from the amplification of reference gene primers within the assay. To quantify the absolute abundance of each unique TCRbeta CDR3 rearrangement, sequence reads were collapsed and filtered. For each sample, productive Simpson clonality was calculated by taking the square root of Simpson's diversity index across productive rearrangements. Not all clones reach the TCRdb copy of this immuneACCESS table, which keeps in-frame sequences only. Checked studies attribute under half of the gap to unresolved V genes and leave the rest unexplained. V and J calls and clone size come straight from that table; D and trimming were deduced from the DNA. The sample records around 100,000 clones, 75% to 90% of which are singletons. The top ten constitute 11% of the sample.

Comments on this clone: Its antigen remains undetermined. One base away there is no much larger clone; base qualities are not given.

The germline V gene yields SGHTA for CDR1 and FQGTGA for CDR2. CDR3 length: 15 amino acids, cysteine to phenylalanine. The entry retains the CDR3 DNA only, 45 bases that are in frame from base 1. V lost 6 bases and J lost 4 bases; the stretch between them is 16 bases long. The TCR sequence derives from a man at least 80 years old with acute or convalescent COVID-19. The sequence is built from TRBV7-3 and TRBJ2-1; the D region possibly corresponds to TRBD1 (7 bases align). The sample comprised peripheral blood. The CDR3 reads CASSVGGQSYNEQFF. The nucleotides read TGTGCCAGCAGTGTGGGGGGACAGTCATACAATGAGCAGTTCTTC. Here the CDR3 is joined to the reference TRBV7-3 and TRBJ2-1 genes, and the full variable domain is: GAGVSQTPSNKVTEKGKYVELRCDPISGHTALYWYRQSLGQGPEFLIYFQGTGAADDSGLPNDRFFAVRPEGSVSTLKIQRTERGDSAVYLCASSVGGQSYNEQFFGPGTRLTVL.